This TCR beta chain was observed in a study of blood T cell repertoires in COVID-19 (dated by TCRdb to about 2020). The study in broad terms: Collaborator samples came from the United States, Italy and Spain and covered acute and convalescent phases of COVID-19. Where available, HLA class I and class II types were obtained from metadata supplied by the sample provider rather than from assay-based typing. Subjects who had been exposed to COVID-19, were actively infected with it, or had recovered from it provided the deeply sampled blood TCRbeta repertoires that made up the dataset. Sample metadata almost always included a de-identified subject ID, COVID-19 status, age in years and sex. The repertoires were released in a freely available public database meant as a resource for research on the immune response to SARS-CoV-2. The samples were drawn from two sources: the first 160 participants of the ongoing ImmuneRACE study, and fewer than 1,500 subjects contributed by 6 global collaborators. The material from the prospective study consisted of cDNA or gDNA derived from T cells, B-cell-depleted T cells, or PBMCs.

TCRbeta CDR3 regions were amplified from genomic DNA using the immunoSEQ Assay, a bias-controlled multiplex PCR. The published analysis was carried out like this. The number of nucleated cells in each sample was estimated from the amplification of reference gene primers within the assay. To quantify the absolute abundance of each unique TCRbeta CDR3 rearrangement, sequence reads were collapsed and filtered. For each sample, productive Simpson clonality was calculated as the square root of Simpson's diversity index over productive rearrangements. In TCRdb, the immuneACCESS table is reduced to in-frame sequences with V and J assigned. These tables do not hold every clone; where another copy was compared, an unresolved V gene accounts for under half, and the others remain unexplained. Clone size and the V and J calls come from that table; the DNA yielded D and trimming. Here the sample has 25,000 to 30,000 clones; roughly 88% occur a single time. The ten largest account for 25% to 30% of the sample.

Broader findings and caveats from the paper: The quantity of clinical and demographic metadata differed by source and by participant and was supplied without curation.

Including the terminal cysteine and phenylalanine, the CDR3 comprises 15 residues. CDR3 DNA is the only sequence kept; it has 45 bases, read in frame from the first base. The V and J ends are trimmed by 2 bases and 5 bases, leaving 11 bases between them. Based on the germline V gene, the CDR1 and CDR2 sequences are SGHRS and YFSETQ. At one collaborating source in Seattle, patients were enrolled during active infection and were followed longitudinally through the course of disease. The collaborating institutions used their own protocols to collect whole blood in K2EDTA tubes. For TCRbeta analysis, collaborators shipped samples as frozen whole blood, isolated PBMCs, or DNA extracted from either of those sample types. On this clone itself: It lacks a known antigen. Within one base of it there is no much larger clone, and no base qualities were kept.

Material for sequencing was peripheral blood. This chain is built from TRBV5-1 and TRBJ1-6, with TRBD1 perhaps the D gene, on 6 matching bases. The TCR comes from a woman aged 80 or over with COVID-19, enrolled during active disease. This receptor carries the CDR3 CASSLQGFNNSPLHF. The nucleotide sequence is TGCGCCAGCAGCTTACAGGGTTTCAATAATTCACCCCTCCACTTT.